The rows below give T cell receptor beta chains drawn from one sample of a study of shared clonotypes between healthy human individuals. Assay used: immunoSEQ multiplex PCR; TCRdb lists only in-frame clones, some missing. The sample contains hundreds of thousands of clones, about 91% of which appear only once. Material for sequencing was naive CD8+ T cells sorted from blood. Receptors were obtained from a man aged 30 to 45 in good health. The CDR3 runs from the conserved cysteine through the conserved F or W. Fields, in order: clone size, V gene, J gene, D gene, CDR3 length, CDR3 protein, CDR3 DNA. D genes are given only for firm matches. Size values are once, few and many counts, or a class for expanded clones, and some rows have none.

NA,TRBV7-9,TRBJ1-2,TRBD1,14,CASSLGTGVGGYTF,TGTGCCAGCAGCTTGGGGACAGGGGTTGGTGGCTACACCTTC
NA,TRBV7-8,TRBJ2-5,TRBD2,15,CASSIGTSGQETQYF,TGTGCCAGCAGCATCGGGACTAGCGGACAAGAGACCCAGTACTTC
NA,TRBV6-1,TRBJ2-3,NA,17,CASSVWSITDSTDTQYF,TGTGCCAGCAGTGTGTGGTCGATAACTGACAGCACAGATACGCAGTATTTT
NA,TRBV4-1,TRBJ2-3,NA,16,CASSQGSTVRADTQYF,TGCGCCAGCAGCCAAGGATCGACAGTGCGAGCAGATACGCAGTATTTT
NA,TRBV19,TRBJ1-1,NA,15,CASNHYTRAITEAFF,TGTGCCAGTAACCACTACACTCGGGCGATCACTGAAGCTTTCTTT
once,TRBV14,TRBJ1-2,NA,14,CASSQDWSAGDYTF,TGTGCCAGCAGCCAAGATTGGTCCGCCGGAGACTACACCTTC
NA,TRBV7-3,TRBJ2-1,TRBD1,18,CASSLRRFRDRSYNEQFF,TGTGCCAGCAGCTTAAGGCGTTTCCGGGACAGGTCCTACAATGAGCAGTTCTTC
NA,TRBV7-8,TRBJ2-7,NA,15,CASSLVAIIPYEQYF,TGTGCCAGCAGCTTAGTGGCGATAATCCCCTACGAGCAGTACTTC
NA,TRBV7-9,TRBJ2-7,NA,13,CASSFNSLYEQYF,TGTGCCAGCAGCTTTAATTCACTCTACGAGCAGTACTTC
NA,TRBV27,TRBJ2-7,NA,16,CASSLSAAPVAYEQYF,TGTGCCAGCAGTTTATCGGCAGCCCCTGTCGCCTACGAGCAGTACTTC
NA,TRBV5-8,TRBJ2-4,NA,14,CASRPVRMQNIQYF,TGTGCCAGCAGGCCAGTGCGTATGCAAAACATTCAGTACTTC
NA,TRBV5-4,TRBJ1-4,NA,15,CASSATGTTNEKLFF,TGTGCCAGCAGCGCTACAGGGACAACTAATGAAAAACTGTTTTTT
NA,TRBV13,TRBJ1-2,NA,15,CASSLFNRVGYGYTF,TGTGCCAGCAGCTTATTCAACAGGGTTGGCTATGGCTACACCTTC
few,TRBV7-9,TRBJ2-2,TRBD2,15,CASSGLAGNTGELFF,TGTGCCAGCAGCGGACTAGCGGGGAACACCGGGGAGCTGTTTTTT
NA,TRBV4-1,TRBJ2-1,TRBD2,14,CASAWASGRNEQFF,TGCGCCAGCGCCTGGGCTAGCGGGAGAAATGAGCAGTTCTTC
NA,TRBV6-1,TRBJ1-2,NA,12,CASSEAGSGYTF,TGTGCCAGCAGTGAAGCAGGGAGCGGCTACACCTTC
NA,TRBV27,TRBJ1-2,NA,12,CASSARDGPYTF,TGTGCCAGCAGTGCCAGAGACGGACCCTACACCTTC
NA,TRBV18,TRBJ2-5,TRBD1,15,CASSSPGTGIETQYF,TGTGCCAGCTCGTCTCCCGGGACAGGGATAGAGACCCAGTACTTC
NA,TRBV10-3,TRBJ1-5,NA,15,CAISSGDNSNQPQHF,TGTGCCATCAGTTCGGGGGACAATAGCAATCAGCCCCAGCATTTT
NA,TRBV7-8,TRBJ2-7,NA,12,CASSLVVHEQYF,TGTGCCAGCAGCTTAGTTGTCCACGAGCAGTACTTC
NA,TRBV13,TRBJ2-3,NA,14,CASSPLLDPDTQYF,TGTGCCAGCAGCCCGCTATTGGATCCAGATACGCAGTATTTT
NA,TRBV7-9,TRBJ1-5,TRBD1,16,CASSPGTGTGYQPQHF,TGTGCCAGCAGCCCCGGGACAGGGACGGGTTATCAGCCCCAGCATTTT
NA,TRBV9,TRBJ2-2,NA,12,CASTAYTGELFF,TGTGCCAGCACGGCCTACACCGGGGAGCTGTTTTTT
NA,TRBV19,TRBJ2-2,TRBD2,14,CASSAGANTGELFF,TGTGCCAGTTCAGCGGGAGCGAACACCGGGGAGCTGTTTTTT
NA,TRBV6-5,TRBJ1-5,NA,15,CASSWASVANQPQHF,TGTGCCAGCAGTTGGGCCTCGGTGGCTAATCAGCCCCAGCATTTT
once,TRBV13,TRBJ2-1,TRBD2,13,CAITSGAYNEQFF,TGTGCCATCACTAGCGGAGCTTACAATGAGCAGTTCTTC
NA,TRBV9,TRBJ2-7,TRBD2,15,CASSVSSGISYEQYF,TGTGCCAGCAGCGTATCTAGCGGGATCTCCTACGAGCAGTACTTC
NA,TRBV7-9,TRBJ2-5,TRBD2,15,CASSSGVAGKETQYF,TGTGCCAGCAGCTCCGGGGTAGCGGGGAAAGAGACCCAGTACTTC
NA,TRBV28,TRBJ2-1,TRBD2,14,CASSLSGRDNEQFF,TGTGCCAGCAGTCTAAGCGGGAGAGACAATGAGCAGTTCTTC